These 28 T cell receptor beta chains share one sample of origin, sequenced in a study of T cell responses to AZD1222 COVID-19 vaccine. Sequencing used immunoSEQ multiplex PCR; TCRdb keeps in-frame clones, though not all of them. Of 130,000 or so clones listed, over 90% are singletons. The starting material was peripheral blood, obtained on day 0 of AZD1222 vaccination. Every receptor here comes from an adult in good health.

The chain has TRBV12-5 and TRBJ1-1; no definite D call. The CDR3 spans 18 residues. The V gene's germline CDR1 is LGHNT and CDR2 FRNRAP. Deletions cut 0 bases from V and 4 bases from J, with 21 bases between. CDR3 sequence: CASGLVQKGSWTPTEAFF. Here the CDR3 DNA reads TGTGCTAGTGGTTTGGTACAAAAAGGAAGTTGGACCCCCACTGAAGCTTTCTTT.

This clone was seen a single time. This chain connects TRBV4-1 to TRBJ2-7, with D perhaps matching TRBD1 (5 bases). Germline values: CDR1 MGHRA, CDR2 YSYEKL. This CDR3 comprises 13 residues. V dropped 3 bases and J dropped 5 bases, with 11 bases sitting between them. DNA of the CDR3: TGCGCCAGCAGCCATCAAAACAGGAACGAGCAGTACTTC. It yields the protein CASSHQNRNEQYF.

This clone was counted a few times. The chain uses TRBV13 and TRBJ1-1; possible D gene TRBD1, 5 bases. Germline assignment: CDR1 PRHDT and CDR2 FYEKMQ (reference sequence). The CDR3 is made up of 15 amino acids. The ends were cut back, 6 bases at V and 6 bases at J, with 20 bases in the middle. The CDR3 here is CASRVESAGLSEAFF. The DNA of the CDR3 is TGTGCCAGCAGGGTTGAGAGCGCAGGGCTGTCTGAAGCTTTCTTT.

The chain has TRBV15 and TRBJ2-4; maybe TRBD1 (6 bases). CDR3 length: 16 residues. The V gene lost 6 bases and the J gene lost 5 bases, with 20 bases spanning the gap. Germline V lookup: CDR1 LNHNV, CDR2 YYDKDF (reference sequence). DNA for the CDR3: TGTGCCACCAGACGAGGGGGTCCGGCCATCGAAAACATTCAGTACTTC. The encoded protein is CATRRGGPAIENIQYF.

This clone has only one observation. The DNA for the CDR3 is TGTGCCAGCAGCCTTCGCCCTATTCAAACTGGGGCCAACGTCCTGACTTTC. This gives the protein CASSLRPIQTGANVLTF. The chain employs TRBV2 and TRBJ2-6, with D hard to call. Trimming stripped 6 bases from V and 2 bases from J, with 17 bases between. The CDR3 spans 17 residues. CDR1 and CDR2 from the germline V gene are SNHLY and FYNNEI.

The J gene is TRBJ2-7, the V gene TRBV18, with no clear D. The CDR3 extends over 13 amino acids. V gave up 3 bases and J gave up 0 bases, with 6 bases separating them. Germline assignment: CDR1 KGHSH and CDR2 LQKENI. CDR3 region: CASSPWSSYEQYF. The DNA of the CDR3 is TGTGCCAGCTCACCCTGGAGCTCCTACGAGCAGTACTTC.

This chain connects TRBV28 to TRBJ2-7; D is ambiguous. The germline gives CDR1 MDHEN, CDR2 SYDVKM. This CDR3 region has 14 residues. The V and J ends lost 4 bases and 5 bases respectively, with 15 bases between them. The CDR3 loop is CASSWVLRVHEQYF. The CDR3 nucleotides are TGTGCCAGCAGTTGGGTACTCCGGGTTCACGAGCAGTACTTC.

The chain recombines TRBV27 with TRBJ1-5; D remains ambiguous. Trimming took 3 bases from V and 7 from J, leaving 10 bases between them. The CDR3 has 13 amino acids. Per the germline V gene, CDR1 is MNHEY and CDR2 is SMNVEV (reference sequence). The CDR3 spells CASSFEGRQPQHF. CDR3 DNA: TGTGCCAGCAGTTTCGAGGGAAGGCAGCCCCAGCATTTT.

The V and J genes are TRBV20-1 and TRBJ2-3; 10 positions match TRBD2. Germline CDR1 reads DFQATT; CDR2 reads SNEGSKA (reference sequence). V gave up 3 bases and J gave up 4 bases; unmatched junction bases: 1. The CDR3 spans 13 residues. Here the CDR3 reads CSASLAGADTQYF. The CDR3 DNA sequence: TGCAGTGCTAGTCTAGCGGGGGCAGATACGCAGTATTTT.

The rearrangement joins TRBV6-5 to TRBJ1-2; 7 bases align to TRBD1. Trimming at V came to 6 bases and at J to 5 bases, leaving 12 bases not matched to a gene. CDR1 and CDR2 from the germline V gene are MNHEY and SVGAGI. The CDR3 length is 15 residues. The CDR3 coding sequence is TGTGCCAGCAGCAACGAACGGGACAGTCTATATGGCTACACCTTC. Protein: CASSNERDSLYGYTF.

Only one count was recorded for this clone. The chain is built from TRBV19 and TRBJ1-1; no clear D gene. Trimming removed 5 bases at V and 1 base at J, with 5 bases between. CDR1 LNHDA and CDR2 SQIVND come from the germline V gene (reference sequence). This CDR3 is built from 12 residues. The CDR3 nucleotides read TGTGCCAGTAGTCGGAGGAACACTGAAGCTTTCTTT. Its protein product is CASSRRNTEAFF.

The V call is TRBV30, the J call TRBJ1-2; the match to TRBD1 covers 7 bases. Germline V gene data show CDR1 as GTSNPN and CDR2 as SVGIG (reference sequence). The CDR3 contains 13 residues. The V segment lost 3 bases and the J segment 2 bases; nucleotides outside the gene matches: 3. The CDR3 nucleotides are TGTGCCTGGAGACTGGGACAGAACTATGGCTACACCTTC. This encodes CAWRLGQNYGYTF.

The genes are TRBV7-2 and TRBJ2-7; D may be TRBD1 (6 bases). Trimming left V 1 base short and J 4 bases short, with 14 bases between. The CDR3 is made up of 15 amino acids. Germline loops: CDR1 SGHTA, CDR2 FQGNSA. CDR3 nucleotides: TGTGCCAGCAGCTTAGGTGGCACTAGGGGGTACGAGCAGTACTTC. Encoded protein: CASSLGGTRGYEQYF.

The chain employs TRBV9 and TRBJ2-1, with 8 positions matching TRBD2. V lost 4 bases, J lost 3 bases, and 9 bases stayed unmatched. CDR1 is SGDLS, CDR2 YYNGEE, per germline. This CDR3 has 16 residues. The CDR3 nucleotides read TGTGCCAGCAGCCTGTCAGGAGGGACTAGCTACAATGAGCAGTTCTTC. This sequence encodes CASSLSGGTSYNEQFF.

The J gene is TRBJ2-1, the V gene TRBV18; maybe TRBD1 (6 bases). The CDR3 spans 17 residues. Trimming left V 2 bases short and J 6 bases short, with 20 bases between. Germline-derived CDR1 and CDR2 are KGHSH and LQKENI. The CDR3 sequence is CASSPKVWVRGRNEQFF. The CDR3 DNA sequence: TGTGCCAGCTCACCAAAGGTGTGGGTCAGGGGTCGCAATGAGCAGTTCTTC.

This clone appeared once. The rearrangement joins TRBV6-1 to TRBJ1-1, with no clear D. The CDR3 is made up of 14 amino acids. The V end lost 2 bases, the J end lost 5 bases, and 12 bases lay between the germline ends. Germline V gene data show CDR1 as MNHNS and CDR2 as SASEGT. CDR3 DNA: TGTGCCAGCAGTGAACGAGGGTGGGAGACTGAAGCTTTCTTT. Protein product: CASSERGWETEAFF.

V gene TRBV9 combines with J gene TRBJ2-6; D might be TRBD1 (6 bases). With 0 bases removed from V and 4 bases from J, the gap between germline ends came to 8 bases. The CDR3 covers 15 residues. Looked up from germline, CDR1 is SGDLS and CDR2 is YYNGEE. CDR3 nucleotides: TGTGCCAGCAGCGTAGGGGGGCCCGGGGCCAACGTCCTGACTTTC. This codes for CASSVGGPGANVLTF. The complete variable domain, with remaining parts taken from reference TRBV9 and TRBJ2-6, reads DSGVTQTPKHLITATGQRVTLRCSPRSGDLSVYWYQQSLDQGLQFLIQYYNGEERAKGNILERFSAQQFPDLHSELNLSSLELGDSALYFCASSVGGPGANVLTFGAGSRLTVL.

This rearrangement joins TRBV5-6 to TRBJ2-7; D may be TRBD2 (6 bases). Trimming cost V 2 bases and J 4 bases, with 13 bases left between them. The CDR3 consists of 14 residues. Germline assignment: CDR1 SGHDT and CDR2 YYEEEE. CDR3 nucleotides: TGTGCCAGCAGCTTTATTGGGACTTCTTACGAGCAGTACTTC. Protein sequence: CASSFIGTSYEQYF.

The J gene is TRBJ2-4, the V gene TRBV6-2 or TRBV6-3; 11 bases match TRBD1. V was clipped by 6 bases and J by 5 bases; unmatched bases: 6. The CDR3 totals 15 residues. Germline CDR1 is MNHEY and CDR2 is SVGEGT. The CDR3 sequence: CASSPGTGGENIQYF. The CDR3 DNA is TGTGCCAGCAGCCCCGGGACAGGGGGTGAAAACATTCAGTACTTC.

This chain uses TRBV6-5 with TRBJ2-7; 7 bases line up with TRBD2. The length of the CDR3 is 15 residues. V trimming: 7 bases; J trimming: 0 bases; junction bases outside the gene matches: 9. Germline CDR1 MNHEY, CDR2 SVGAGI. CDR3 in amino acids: CASTPVGGSSYEQYF. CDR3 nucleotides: TGTGCCAGCACCCCGGTGGGCGGGAGCTCCTACGAGCAGTACTTC.

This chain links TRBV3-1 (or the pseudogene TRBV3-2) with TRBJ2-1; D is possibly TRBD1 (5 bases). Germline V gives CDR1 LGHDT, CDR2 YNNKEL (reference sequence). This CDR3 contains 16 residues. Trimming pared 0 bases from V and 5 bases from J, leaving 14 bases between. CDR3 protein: CASSQETLTGNNEQFF. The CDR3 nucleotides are TGTGCCAGCAGCCAAGAGACCCTTACAGGTAACAATGAGCAGTTCTTC.

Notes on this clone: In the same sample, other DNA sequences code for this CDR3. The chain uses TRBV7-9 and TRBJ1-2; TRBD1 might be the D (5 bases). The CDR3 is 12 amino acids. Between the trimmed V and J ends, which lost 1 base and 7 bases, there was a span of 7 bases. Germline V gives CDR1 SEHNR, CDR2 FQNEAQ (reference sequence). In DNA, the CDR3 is TGTGCCAGCAGCTTAGTTCAGGGTGGCTACACCTTC. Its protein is CASSLVQGGYTF. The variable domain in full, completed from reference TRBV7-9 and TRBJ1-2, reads DTGVSQNPRHKITKRGQNVTFRCDPISEHNRLYWYRQTLGQGPEFLTYFQNEAQLEKSRLLSDRFSAERPKGSFSTLEIQRTEQGDSAMYLCASSLVQGGYTFGSGTRLTVV.

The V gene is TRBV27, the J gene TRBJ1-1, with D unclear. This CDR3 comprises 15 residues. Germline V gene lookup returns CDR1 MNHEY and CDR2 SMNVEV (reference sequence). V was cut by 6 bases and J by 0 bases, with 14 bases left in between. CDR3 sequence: CASRHTGRMNTEAFF. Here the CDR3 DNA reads TGTGCCAGCAGACATACCGGGAGGATGAACACTGAAGCTTTCTTT.

As DNA, the CDR3 is TGTGCCTGGAGGGAAACCTTCACTGAAGCTTTCTTT. This translates into CAWRETFTEAFF. The V and J genes are TRBV30 and TRBJ1-1; D unclear. V was shortened by 3 bases and J by 4 bases, with 9 bases between the two germline ends. The CDR3 spans 12 residues. The V gene's germline CDR1 is GTSNPN and CDR2 SVGIG (reference sequence).

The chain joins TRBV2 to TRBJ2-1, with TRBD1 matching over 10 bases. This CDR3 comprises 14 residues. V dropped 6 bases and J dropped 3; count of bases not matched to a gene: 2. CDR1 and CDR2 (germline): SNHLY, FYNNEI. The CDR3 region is CASRGQGYYNEQFF. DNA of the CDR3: TGTGCCAGCAGGGGACAGGGGTACTACAATGAGCAGTTCTTC.

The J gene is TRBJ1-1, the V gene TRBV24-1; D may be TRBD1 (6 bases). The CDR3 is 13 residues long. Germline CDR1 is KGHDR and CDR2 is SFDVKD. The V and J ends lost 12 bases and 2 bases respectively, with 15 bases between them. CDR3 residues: CAPPGDINTEAFF. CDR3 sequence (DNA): TGTGCCCCACCCGGGGACATTAACACTGAAGCTTTCTTT.

CDR3: CASSLLPDRFSYEQYF. In DNA, the CDR3 is TGTGCCAGCAGCCTCCTGCCTGACAGGTTTTCCTACGAGCAGTACTTC. V and J are TRBV11-2 and TRBJ2-7; D perhaps matches TRBD1 (6 bases). V lost 5 bases to trimming and J lost 1 base, with 18 bases between them. This CDR3 comprises 16 residues. Germline V lookup: CDR1 SGHAT, CDR2 FQNNGV. Filled out from reference TRBV11-2 and TRBJ2-7, the complete variable domain reads EAGVAQSPRYKIIEKRQSVAFWCNPISGHATLYWYQQILGQGPKLLIQFQNNGVVDDSQLPKDRFSAERLKGVDSTLKIQPAKLEDSAVYLCASSLLPDRFSYEQYFGPGTRLTVT.

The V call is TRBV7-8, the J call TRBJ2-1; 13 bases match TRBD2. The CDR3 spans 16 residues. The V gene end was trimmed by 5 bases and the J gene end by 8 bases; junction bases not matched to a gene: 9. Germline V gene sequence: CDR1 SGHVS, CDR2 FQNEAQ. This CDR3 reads CASSPTSGRAWDEQFF. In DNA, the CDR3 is TGTGCCAGCAGCCCTACTAGCGGGAGGGCCTGGGATGAGCAGTTCTTC.